This entry lists 30 T cell receptor beta chains sequenced from one sample in a study of blood T cell repertoires in COVID-19. The repertoire was sequenced with immunoSEQ multiplex PCR; TCRdb's copy has only in-frame clones and lacks some. The sample comprises roughly 59,000 clones, under 80% of which are singletons, and nearly 10% rests with the top ten. Input material: peripheral blood. All receptors derive from a human donor in a cohort sampled during active COVID-19.

This clone was observed once. V is TRBV7-9 and J is TRBJ1-1; D is uncertain. Trimming stripped 5 bases from V and 5 bases from J, with 12 bases between. Germline loops: CDR1 SEHNR, CDR2 FQNEAQ (reference sequence). This CDR3 is 13 amino acids long. CDR3 nucleotides: TGTGCCAGCAGCCTAACGTCTGAGACTGAAGCTTTCTTT. The encoded protein is CASSLTSETEAFF.

The chain couples TRBV29-1 to TRBJ2-5; D ambiguous. The CDR3 spans 12 residues. The germline V gene encodes CDR1 SQVTM and CDR2 ANQGSEA. V was shortened by 5 bases and J by 4 bases, with 11 bases between the two germline ends. The CDR3 DNA reads TGCAGCGTTAGATTAGCCCCAGAGACCCAGTACTTC. Its translation: CSVRLAPETQYF. The full variable domain, with the rest looked up from reference TRBV29-1 and TRBJ2-5, is SAVISQKPSRDICQRGTSLTIQCQVDSQVTMMFWYRQQPGQSLTLIATANQGSEATYESGFVIDKFPISRPNLTFSTLTVSNMSPEDSSIYLCSVRLAPETQYFGPGTRLLVL.

This clone was seen only a few times. The chain uses TRBV21-1 and TRBJ2-2; the D call TRBD2 from the table was never checked on the DNA. TRBV21-1 is a known pseudogene. The CDR3 spans 17 residues. CDR3 sequence reads: CASSTGTSGRFTGELFF. The CDR3 DNA is TGTGCCAGCAGCACCGGGACTAGCGGGAGGTTCACCGGGGAGCTGTTTTTT.

The genes are TRBV4-2 and TRBJ1-1; TRBD1 might be the D (5 bases). Deletions cut 0 bases from V and 3 bases from J, with 11 bases between. Per germline, CDR1 LGHNA and CDR2 YNFKEQ. The CDR3 is made up of 15 amino acids. The DNA of the CDR3 is TGTGCCAGCAGCCAAGAACGGGGGGGGTACACTGAAGCTTTCTTT. Its translation is CASSQERGGYTEAFF.

This clone was counted between two and nine times. The V call is TRBV28, the J call TRBJ2-3, with D possibly being TRBD2 (7 bases). This CDR3 comprises 15 residues. The V and J ends lost 7 bases and 2 bases respectively, with 16 bases between them. Germline lookup yields CDR1 MDHEN and CDR2 SYDVKM. CDR3 in amino acids: CASMRGGDYTDTQYF. CDR3 in DNA: TGTGCCAGCATGAGGGGGGGGGACTACACAGATACGCAGTATTTT.

V usage is TRBV7-9 and J usage is TRBJ2-7, with D perhaps matching TRBD2 (6 bases). Between the trimmed V and J ends, which lost 8 bases and 2 bases, there was a span of 16 bases. Germline values: CDR1 SEHNR, CDR2 FQNEAQ (reference sequence). This CDR3 spans 14 amino acids. CDR3 sequence: CASGGGEDPYEQYF. The DNA for the CDR3 is TGTGCCAGCGGGGGTGGGGAGGACCCCTACGAGCAGTACTTC.

This chain joins TRBV27 and TRBJ2-7; 12 bases map to TRBD2. Losses at the gene ends were 4 bases for V and 7 bases for J; bases not matched to a gene: 8. Germline CDR1 MNHEY, CDR2 SMNVEV (reference sequence). This CDR3 contains 15 residues. The CDR3 is CASSSLTSGSREQYF. For the CDR3, the DNA is TGTGCCAGCAGTTCACTGACTAGCGGGAGTCGGGAGCAGTACTTC.

This chain connects TRBV10-2 to TRBJ2-1, with 9 positions matching TRBD2. Germline CDR1 reads WSHSY; CDR2 reads SAAADI. CDR3 size: 16 residues. V gave up 4 bases and J gave up 7 bases; unmatched junction bases: 11. CDR3 region: CASSGRGSGSYNEQFF. Here the CDR3 DNA reads TGCGCCAGCAGTGGGAGGGGTAGCGGGAGTTATAATGAGCAGTTCTTC.

This clone appeared a few times. The chain joins TRBV7-8 to TRBJ2-1, with 8 bases identical to TRBD2. The CDR3 runs to 16 residues. V lost 1 base to trimming and J lost 2 bases; unmatched junction nucleotides: 4. Germline lookup yields CDR1 SGHVS and CDR2 FQNEAQ. CDR3 nucleotides: TGTGCCAGCAGCTTAGAGAGCGGGAGCCCCTACAATGAGCAGTTCTTC. It translates to CASSLESGSPYNEQFF.

This sequence joins TRBV27 and TRBJ2-7; the match to TRBD2 covers 9 bases. CDR3 size: 15 residues. Unmatched junction bases numbered 10, after V lost 3 bases and J lost 7 bases. Per germline, CDR1 MNHEY and CDR2 SMNVEV (reference sequence). CDR3 region: CASSLQAGGPREQYF. CDR3 DNA: TGTGCCAGCAGTTTGCAGGCGGGAGGGCCCCGAGAGCAGTACTTC.

The chain is built from TRBV24-1 and TRBJ1-1, with 7 bases identical to TRBD1. CDR3 length: 16 amino acids. The germline V gene has CDR1 KGHDR and CDR2 SFDVKD. V was pared by 4 bases and J by 3 bases, with 10 bases of the junction left unmatched. CDR3 DNA: TGTGCCACCAGTGACCCAAAACAGGGGAAAGACACTGAAGCTTTCTTT. It yields the protein CATSDPKQGKDTEAFF.

This sequence joins TRBV9 and TRBJ2-2; tentatively, D is TRBD2 (6 bases). Germline-derived CDR1 and CDR2 are SGDLS and YYNGEE. The CDR3 runs 15 residues. The V end was cut by 2 bases, the J end by 5 bases, with 13 bases between. CDR3 coding DNA: TGTGCCAGCAGCGTCGACGGGAGTTGGACCGGGGAGCTGTTTTTT. Its protein is CASSVDGSWTGELFF. The full variable domain, its missing parts supplied by reference TRBV9 and TRBJ2-2, is DSGVTQTPKHLITATGQRVTLRCSPRSGDLSVYWYQQSLDQGLQFLIQYYNGEERAKGNILERFSAQQFPDLHSELNLSSLELGDSALYFCASSVDGSWTGELFFGEGSRLTVL.

This sequence joins TRBV28 and TRBJ2-5, with 7 bases fitting TRBD1. The V and J ends lost 6 bases and 5 bases, in that order; junction bases with no gene match: 3. CDR3 length equals 12 residues. Germline assignment: CDR1 MDHEN and CDR2 SYDVKM. CDR3 sequence: CASRATGETQYF. The CDR3 DNA reads as TGTGCCAGCAGAGCGACAGGGGAGACCCAGTACTTC.

As to this clone: Germline is not matched at one junction end, which may reflect a read error. This chain uses TRBV7-7 with TRBJ1-1, with 7 nucleotides matching TRBD1. Germline CDR1 reads SSHAT; CDR2 reads FNYEAQ (reference sequence). This CDR3 has 16 amino acids. Written as DNA, the CDR3 is TGTGCTAGCACCCTCAGCAGGGGGGCTGTTATTCTTATGGCTTTCTTT. The encoded protein is CASTLSRGAVILMAFF. The whole variable domain, filled in from reference TRBV7-7 and TRBJ1-1, reads GAGVSQSPRYKVTKRGQDVTLRCDPISSHATLYWYQQALGQGPEFLTYFNYEAQPDKSGLPSDRFSAERPEGSISTLTIQRTEQRDSAMYRCASTLSRGAVILMAFFGQGTRLTVV.

The rearrangement joins TRBV12-3 or TRBV12-4 to TRBJ2-3; D is unclear. V lost 3 bases and J 4 bases, leaving 5 bases between the germline ends. This CDR3 is built from 12 residues. The CDR3 is CASSLSADTQYF. The CDR3 DNA is TGTGCCAGCAGTTTGTCGGCAGATACGCAGTATTTT.

V and J are TRBV29-1 and TRBJ2-1; 8 nucleotides align to TRBD2. The CDR3 length is 13 residues. With 7 bases clipped from V and 5 bases from J, the junction kept 7 bases outside the gene matches. Germline V lookup: CDR1 SQVTM, CDR2 ANQGSEA. The CDR3 region is CSARTSPHNEQFF. The CDR3 DNA reads TGCAGCGCCCGGACTAGCCCCCACAATGAGCAGTTCTTC.

The chain is built from TRBV7-2 and TRBJ2-3; D remains ambiguous. The CDR3 contains 14 residues. Trimming took 4 bases from V and 2 from J, leaving 10 bases between them. CDR1 SGHTA and CDR2 FQGNSA come from the germline V gene. CDR3 nucleotide sequence: TGTGCCAGCAGCTCCCAGGCCATCACAGATACGCAGTATTTT. It is translated as CASSSQAITDTQYF.

The gene calls are TRBV6-2 or TRBV6-3 and TRBJ2-3, with TRBD2 identical over 10 bases. Germline V gene lookup returns CDR1 MNHEY and CDR2 SVGEGT. The CDR3 has 15 residues. Trimming at V came to 6 bases and at J to 4 bases, leaving 7 bases not matched to a gene. DNA for the CDR3: TGTGCCAGCAGCTCCACTAGCGGGAAAGCAGATACGCAGTATTTT. This translates into CASSSTSGKADTQYF.

The chain employs TRBV27 and TRBJ2-7; perhaps TRBD1 as D (7 bases). The CDR3 sequence is 13 residues long. Germline assignment: CDR1 MNHEY and CDR2 SMNVEV (reference sequence). V was clipped by 6 bases and J by 1 base, with 10 bases between them. CDR3 in amino acids: CASRRDRSYEQYF. The CDR3 nucleotides are TGTGCCAGCAGGCGGGACAGATCCTACGAGCAGTACTTC.

V and J are TRBV9 and TRBJ1-3; D remains unclear. The germline V and J ends were trimmed by 0 bases and 2 bases, with 9 bases remaining between them. The CDR3 consists of 15 residues. CDR1 SGDLS and CDR2 YYNGEE come from the germline V gene. CDR3 protein: CASSVDQITGNTIYF. For the CDR3, the DNA is TGTGCCAGCAGCGTAGATCAGATAACTGGAAACACCATATATTTT.

J is TRBJ2-1 and V is TRBV7-9; tentatively, D is TRBD2 (7 bases). The ends were cut back, 5 bases at V and 6 bases at J, with 17 bases in the middle. Germline CDR1 is SEHNR and CDR2 is FQNEAQ (reference sequence). The CDR3 is 15 amino acids. The CDR3 sequence: CASSPPGGPFNEQFF. For the CDR3, the DNA is TGTGCCAGCAGCCCCCCGGGGGGCCCTTTCAATGAGCAGTTCTTC.

The chain couples TRBV15 to TRBJ2-1; D gene uncertain. The V gene's germline CDR1 is LNHNV and CDR2 YYDKDF (reference sequence). V was cut by 1 base and J by 0 bases, with 7 bases left in between. CDR3 length: 15 amino acids. This chain's CDR3 is CATSRAPNSYNEQFF. For the CDR3, the DNA is TGTGCCACCAGCAGAGCCCCTAACTCCTACAATGAGCAGTTCTTC.

The chain has TRBV3-1 (or the pseudogene TRBV3-2) and TRBJ1-5; TRBD1 aligns across 10 bases. This CDR3 has 16 amino acids. Germline CDR1 reads LGHDT; CDR2 reads YNNKEL (reference sequence). V was pared by 0 bases and J by 6 bases, with 5 bases of the junction left unmatched. CDR3 bases: TGTGCCAGCAGCCAAGATGGACAGGGGGAAGGTCAGCCCCAGCATTTT. It is translated as CASSQDGQGEGQPQHF.

The chain uses TRBV7-9 and TRBJ2-2; D is ambiguous. The CDR3 extends over 13 amino acids. Germline CDR1 SEHNR, CDR2 FQNEAQ (reference sequence). V lost 5 bases to trimming and J lost 1 base, with 5 bases between them. The CDR3 DNA is TGTGCCAGCAGCCTCCTGAACACCGGGGAGCTGTTTTTT. Residues: CASSLLNTGELFF.

The chain joins TRBV4-3 to TRBJ2-4, with 8 bases aligning to TRBD2. The CDR3 loop spans 15 amino acids. J was trimmed by 9 bases and V by 3 bases; bases with no gene match: 10. Germline V gives CDR1 LGHNA, CDR2 YSLEER. The CDR3 loop reads CASSQTSAAKGIQYF. CDR3 sequence (DNA): TGCGCCAGCAGCCAGACTAGCGCCGCTAAGGGCATTCAGTACTTC.

This clone showed up just once. The chain joins TRBV5-1 to TRBJ1-4; D perhaps matches TRBD1 (6 bases). V lost 0 bases and J 7 bases, leaving 10 bases between the germline ends. Germline lookup yields CDR1 SGHRS and CDR2 YFSETQ. There are 14 residues in the CDR3. CDR3 protein: CASSLGTAGEKLFF. CDR3 bases: TGCGCCAGCAGCTTGGGGACAGCAGGTGAAAAACTGTTTTTT.

This chain connects TRBV10-3 to TRBJ1-1, with D maybe TRBD1 (6 bases). The CDR3 has 12 amino acids. V lost 11 bases and J lost 6, with 16 bases in between. Germline V CDR1 and CDR2: ENHRY, SYGVKD. The chain's CDR3 is CAVQGLGSEAFF. CDR3 DNA sequence: TGTGCCGTACAGGGTCTGGGCTCTGAAGCTTTCTTT.

On this clone: A read error is possible here, since a much larger clone lies one base away. This chain links TRBV4-3 with TRBJ2-3, with TRBD2 matching over 11 bases. CDR1 is LGHNA and CDR2 is YSLEER in the germline V gene. The CDR3 totals 18 residues. The CDR3 nucleotides read TGCGCCCGCAGCCGACTCCTAGCGGGAGGCTCTGGCACAGATACGCAGTATTTT. Translated: CARSRLLAGGSGTDTQYF.

The chain joins TRBV29-1 to TRBJ1-4; 10 bases line up with TRBD1. CDR1 SQVTM and CDR2 ANQGSEA come from the germline V gene. V shed 4 bases, J shed 4 bases, and the junction held 6 bases outside the gene matches. The CDR3 is 15 amino acids. Here the CDR3 DNA reads TGCAGCGTTGCACCGGGACAGGGGTATAATGAAAAACTGTTTTTT. It translates to CSVAPGQGYNEKLFF.

This clone is medium-sized within its sample. The chain is built from TRBV28 and TRBJ2-1; D remains unclear. This CDR3 has 12 residues. The V gene lost 6 bases and the J gene lost 3 bases, with 6 bases spanning the gap. Germline V gene lookup returns CDR1 MDHEN and CDR2 SYDVKM. The CDR3 sequence: CASRHNYNEQFF. The CDR3 nucleotides read TGTGCCAGCAGACATAACTACAATGAGCAGTTCTTC. Full variable domain (remainder filled in from reference TRBV28 and TRBJ2-1): DVKVTQSSRYLVKRTGEKVFLECVQDMDHENMFWYRQDPGLGLRLIYFSYDVKMKEKGDIPEGYSVSREKKERFSLILESASTNQTSMYLCASRHNYNEQFFGPGTRLTVL.